Shown below are 26 T cell receptor beta chains from a single sample sequenced in a study of shared clonotypes between healthy human individuals (dated by TCRdb to 2018 to 2020). Library creation used the immunoSEQ multiplex PCR assay. In its TCRdb copy, this immuneACCESS table keeps in-frame sequences only and misses some clones. Where compared with another copy, unresolved V genes explain less than half of these, and the others have no known cause. The sample table lists 2.3 million or so clones, over 85% of them with a count of one. The top ten clonotypes cover 0.35% to 0.45% of the sample. The source material was naive CD4+ T cells from PBMCs. The label giving this sample's cell subset or site can be read as: CD45RA+ positively selected. The receptors come from a young man in good health. Some clones in this sample may be carry-over from other donors' samples.

The V call is TRBV10-1, the J call TRBJ2-1; D call uncertain. Germline values: CDR1 WNHNN, CDR2 SYGVQD (reference sequence). Trimming removed 6 bases from V and 5 bases from J, with 14 bases in between. The CDR3 loop spans 14 amino acids. Here the CDR3 reads CASSPDTLNNEQFF. The CDR3 DNA reads as TGCGCCAGCAGCCCCGATACCCTCAACAATGAGCAGTTCTTC.

The chain combines TRBV28 with TRBJ2-7, with a tentative D call TRBD2 (6 bases). This CDR3 spans 14 amino acids. V was pared by 3 bases and J by 10 bases, with 19 bases between. Germline V CDR1 and CDR2: MDHEN, SYDVKM. The CDR3 reads CASSFLNGSGRQYF. CDR3 bases: TGTGCCAGCAGTTTTCTTAACGGGAGTGGAAGACAGTACTTC.

The V call is TRBV19, the J call TRBJ1-4; D might be TRBD1 (5 bases). The CDR3 sequence is 15 residues long. V was pared by 1 base and J by 8 bases, with 14 bases between. Germline loops: CDR1 LNHDA, CDR2 SQIVND (reference sequence). This CDR3 reads CASSIAARATEKLFF. CDR3 DNA: TGTGCCAGTAGTATAGCGGCCAGGGCGACAGAAAAACTGTTTTTT.

The V gene is TRBV7-8, the J gene TRBJ2-1; D is perhaps TRBD1 or TRBD2 (7 bases each). This CDR3 is built from 13 residues. The germline V gene encodes CDR1 SGHVS and CDR2 FQNEAQ. V lost 5 bases, J lost 9 bases, and 14 bases lay in between. The CDR3: CASSGRGLGEQFF. The CDR3 DNA is TGTGCCAGCAGCGGGAGGGGGCTGGGTGAGCAGTTCTTC. The whole variable domain, filled in from reference TRBV7-8 and TRBJ2-1, reads GAGVSQSPRYKVAKRGQDVALRCDPISGHVSLFWYQQALGQGPEFLTYFQNEAQLDKSGLPSDRFFAERPEGSVSTLKIQRTQQEDSAVYLCASSGRGLGEQFFGPGTRLTVL.

This chain joins TRBV2 and TRBJ1-4; 9 bases fit TRBD1. Trimming at V came to 8 bases and at J to 8 bases, leaving 9 bases not matched to a gene. CDR3 length: 14 amino acids. CDR1 is SNHLY, CDR2 FYNNEI, per germline. This CDR3 reads CASGDRVGWEKLFF. CDR3 DNA sequence: TGTGCCAGCGGGGACAGGGTGGGTTGGGAAAAACTGTTTTTT.

The chain combines TRBV6-5 with TRBJ2-5; the D is unclear. The CDR3 spans 14 residues. Germline values: CDR1 MNHEY, CDR2 SVGAGI. With 4 bases removed from V and 3 bases from J, the gap between germline ends came to 12 bases. CDR3 amino acids: CASSSLTLKETQYF. The CDR3 region has the DNA TGTGCCAGCAGTTCTCTTACCTTAAAAGAGACCCAGTACTTC.

The gene calls are TRBV5-4 and TRBJ2-1; TRBD2 matches at 7 bases. There are 15 residues in the CDR3. V was pared by 6 bases and J by 7 bases, with 13 bases of the junction left unmatched. The germline V gene has CDR1 SGHNT and CDR2 YYREEE (reference sequence). The CDR3 reads CASTGGGRGSNEQFF. The CDR3 coding sequence is TGTGCCAGCACCGGCGGGGGAAGGGGTAGTAATGAGCAGTTCTTC.

The rearrangement links TRBV7-7 to TRBJ2-5; D remains ambiguous. V was cut by 1 base and J by 2 bases, with 8 bases left in between. The germline gives CDR1 SSHAT, CDR2 FNYEAQ (reference sequence). CDR3 length: 14 amino acids. CDR3 DNA sequence: TGTGCCAGCAGCTTAGGGGTAGCACAAGAGACCCAGTACTTC. As protein: CASSLGVAQETQYF.

The V gene is TRBV2, the J gene TRBJ1-2, with no clear D. The germline gives CDR1 SNHLY, CDR2 FYNNEI. The germline V and J ends were trimmed by 4 bases and 3 bases, with 12 bases remaining between them. This CDR3 region has 14 residues. DNA for the CDR3: TGTGCCAGCAGTGGGAAGAACCAGTACTATGGCTACACCTTC. This translates into CASSGKNQYYGYTF.

The V and J genes are TRBV6-5 and TRBJ2-1; D might be TRBD1 or TRBD2, each matching 5 bases. The germline gives CDR1 MNHEY, CDR2 SVGAGI. The CDR3 has 13 residues. V gave up 6 bases and J gave up 8 bases, with 14 bases separating them. The CDR3 bases are TGTGCCAGCAGAAGAAGAGGGGCGGATGAGCAGTTCTTC. Its translation: CASRRRGADEQFF.

The rearrangement uses TRBV2 and TRBJ1-1, with 9 bases matching TRBD1. V trimming: 6 bases; J trimming: 7 bases; junction bases outside the gene matches: 9. The CDR3 consists of 14 residues. Germline V gives CDR1 SNHLY, CDR2 FYNNEI. The CDR3 DNA follows: TGTGCCAGCAGGCCAACAGGGGGCATGGGTGAAGCTTTCTTT. It translates to CASRPTGGMGEAFF.

In DNA, the CDR3 is TGTGCCAGCAGTGGGGGGCTAGCTAATGAAAAACTGTTTTTT. Translating it yields CASSGGLANEKLFF. This chain uses TRBV6-1 with TRBJ1-4; a possible D gene is TRBD1 (6 bases). CDR3 length: 14 residues. Germline V gene sequence: CDR1 MNHNS, CDR2 SASEGT. V lost 4 bases to trimming and J lost 3 bases, with 9 bases between them.

V gene TRBV2 combines with J gene TRBJ2-2; 10 bases match TRBD2. Germline values: CDR1 SNHLY, CDR2 FYNNEI. The CDR3 is made up of 15 amino acids. V was clipped by 7 bases and J by 9 bases; unmatched bases: 11. CDR3 sequence reads: CASIRGSGRSWELFF. The CDR3 DNA reads as TGTGCCAGCATTCGGGGTAGCGGGAGGTCCTGGGAGCTGTTTTTT.

Details on this clone: Other nucleotide sequences from this sample produce the same CDR3. The J gene is TRBJ1-3, the V gene TRBV6-5, with D possibly being TRBD1 (5 bases). The CDR3 runs 14 residues. Germline V gene lookup returns CDR1 MNHEY and CDR2 SVGAGI. V was trimmed by 6 bases and J by 0 bases, leaving 9 bases between them. The CDR3 nucleotides are TGTGCCAGCAGGGCGGGGGGCTCTGGAAACACCATATATTTT. Translating gives CASRAGGSGNTIYF.

The genes are TRBV9 and TRBJ1-2, with TRBD1 matching over 8 bases. There are 14 residues in the CDR3. Germline V gene lookup returns CDR1 SGDLS and CDR2 YYNGEE. After removal of 0 bases from V and 6 bases from J, the junction contained 4 bases not matched to a gene. DNA for the CDR3: TGTGCCAGCAGCGTAGCTACGACAGGGGATGGCTACACCTTC. The encoded protein is CASSVATTGDGYTF.

This CDR3 reads CASAAGSQPQHF. The CDR3 region has the DNA TGTGCCAGCGCGGCGGGGTCCCAGCCCCAGCATTTT. The V gene is TRBV28, the J gene TRBJ1-5; D unclear. V was cut by 8 bases and J by 7 bases, with 12 bases left in between. The CDR3 spans 12 residues. Germline V gives CDR1 MDHEN, CDR2 SYDVKM. Full variable domain (outside the CDR3, taken from reference TRBV28 and TRBJ1-5): DVKVTQSSRYLVKRTGEKVFLECVQDMDHENMFWYRQDPGLGLRLIYFSYDVKMKEKGDIPEGYSVSREKKERFSLILESASTNQTSMYLCASAAGSQPQHFGDGTRLSIL.

The V gene is TRBV19, the J gene TRBJ2-5; D is unresolved. The V and J ends lost 5 bases and 5 bases respectively, with 12 bases between them. Germline V lookup: CDR1 LNHDA, CDR2 SQIVND (reference sequence). This CDR3 has 13 residues. CDR3 loop: CASSVPSDETQYF. CDR3 sequence (DNA): TGTGCCAGTAGTGTCCCAAGCGACGAGACCCAGTACTTC. The full variable domain, completed using reference TRBV19 and TRBJ2-5, is DGGITQSPKYLFRKEGQNVTLSCEQNLNHDAMYWYRQDPGQGLRLIYYSQIVNDFQKGDIAEGYSVSREKKESFPLTVTSAQKNPTAFYLCASSVPSDETQYFGPGTRLLVL.

V is TRBV18 and J is TRBJ1-5; the match to TRBD1 covers 9 bases. CDR3 length: 20 amino acids. The J segment lost 1 base and the V segment lost 4 bases, leaving 17 bases of the junction unmatched. CDR1 is KGHSH and CDR2 is LQKENI in the germline V gene. CDR3 DNA: TGTGCCAGCTCACTCGGCCTGGGACAGGGCGGGGGCGGCAGCAATCAGCCCCAGCATTTT. The encoded protein is CASSLGLGQGGGGSNQPQHF.

The CDR3 sequence: CAWSLASYTGELFF. CDR3 bases: TGTGCCTGGAGTTTGGCCAGCTACACCGGGGAGCTGTTTTTT. V gene TRBV30 combines with J gene TRBJ2-2, with D unclear. The CDR3 runs 14 residues. Germline assignment: CDR1 GTSNPN and CDR2 SVGIG (reference sequence). V lost 2 bases and J lost 3, with 10 bases in between.

This clone was recorded only once. The chain is built from TRBV7-9 and TRBJ1-1; D is possibly TRBD1 (5 bases). Germline V gives CDR1 SEHNR, CDR2 FQNEAQ (reference sequence). V was trimmed by 2 bases and J by 7 bases, leaving 11 bases between them. The CDR3 sequence is 13 residues long. As DNA, the CDR3 is TGTGCCAGCAGCTTATCCGGGGCTGGTGAAGCTTTCTTT. Its protein product is CASSLSGAGEAFF.

The V and J genes are TRBV4-3 and TRBJ2-3; unclear D gene. The CDR3 is 14 residues long. The V gene lost 0 bases and the J gene lost 0 bases, with 4 bases spanning the gap. Looked up from germline, CDR1 is LGHNA and CDR2 is YSLEER. The CDR3 nucleotides read TGCGCCAGCAGCCAAGAACGCAGCACAGATACGCAGTATTTT. Amino acids: CASSQERSTDTQYF.

This chain connects TRBV29-1 to TRBJ2-1, with 8 positions matching TRBD2. Germline V gives CDR1 SQVTM, CDR2 ANQGSEA. After removal of 5 bases from V and 10 bases from J, the junction contained 13 bases not matched to a gene. The CDR3 is 14 residues long. CDR3 protein: CSVSPEGRLAEQFF. The CDR3 DNA reads as TGCAGCGTTTCCCCCGAAGGGCGACTAGCGGAGCAGTTCTTC.

The chain combines TRBV19 with TRBJ1-2, with 8 bases that match TRBD1. Germline V lookup: CDR1 LNHDA, CDR2 SQIVND (reference sequence). The CDR3 has 14 amino acids. After removal of 11 bases from V and 7 bases from J, the junction contained 15 bases not matched to a gene. CDR3 DNA sequence: TGTGCCTCGAGATTCGCAGGGGGCTGGGCTGGCTACACCTTC. Protein: CASRFAGGWAGYTF.

About this clone itself: This sample also contains other DNA sequences that code for the same CDR3. The chain carries TRBV18 and TRBJ1-1; 9 positions agree with TRBD1. V trimming: 5 bases; J trimming: 1 base; junction bases outside the gene matches: 2. The V gene's germline CDR1 is KGHSH and CDR2 LQKENI. The CDR3 loop spans 14 amino acids. In nucleotides, the CDR3 is TGTGCCAGCTCAAGACAGGGGGGGAACACTGAAGCTTTCTTT. It specifies CASSRQGGNTEAFF.

The CDR3: CASSQNPGGYYEQYF. DNA for the CDR3: TGCGCCAGCAGCCAGAACCCGGGCGGATACTACGAGCAGTACTTC. The chain recombines TRBV5-1 with TRBJ2-7; D is unresolved. CDR3 length: 15 amino acids. From germline, CDR1 is SGHRS and CDR2 YFSETQ. V was pared by 4 bases and J by 3 bases, with 17 bases between.

A word on this clone: The sample has other DNA sequences that encode this CDR3 too. The rearrangement uses TRBV5-6 and TRBJ2-5; D is undetermined. Looked up from germline, CDR1 is SGHDT and CDR2 is YYEEEE. With 0 bases removed from V and 5 bases from J, the gap between germline ends came to 8 bases. The CDR3 contains 13 residues. The CDR3 nucleotides read TGTGCCAGCAGCTTGGGGCTACAGGAGACCCAGTACTTC. Translation gives CASSLGLQETQYF. The full variable domain, in which reference TRBV5-6 and TRBJ2-5 provide the parts outside the CDR3, is DAGVTQSPTHLIKTRGQQVTLRCSPKSGHDTVSWYQQALGQGPQFIFQYYEEEERQRGNFPDRFSGHQFPNYSSELNVNALLLGDSALYLCASSLGLQETQYFGPGTRLLVL.